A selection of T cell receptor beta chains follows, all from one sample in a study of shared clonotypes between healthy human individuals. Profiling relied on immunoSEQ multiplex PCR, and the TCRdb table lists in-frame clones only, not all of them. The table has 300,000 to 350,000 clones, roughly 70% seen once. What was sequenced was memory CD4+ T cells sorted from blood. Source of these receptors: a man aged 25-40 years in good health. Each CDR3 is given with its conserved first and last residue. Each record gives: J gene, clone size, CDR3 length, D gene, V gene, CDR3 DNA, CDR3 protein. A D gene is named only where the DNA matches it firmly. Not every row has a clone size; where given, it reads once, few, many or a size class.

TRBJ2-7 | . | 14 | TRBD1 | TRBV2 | TGTGCCACCAAGGGACAGGGCGACTCCTACGAGCAGTACTTC | CATKGQGDSYEQYF
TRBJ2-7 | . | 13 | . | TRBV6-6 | TGTGCCAGCAGTCGGACAGATCCCTACGAGCAGTACTTC | CASSRTDPYEQYF
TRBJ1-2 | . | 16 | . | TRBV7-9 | TGTGCCAGCAGCCCGTCTCACCCACGGGGTTCCTATGGCTACACCTTC | CASSPSHPRGSYGYTF
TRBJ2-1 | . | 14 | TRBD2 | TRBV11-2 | TGTGCCAGCACCCTTACTAGCGGGAGGAATGAGCAGTTCTTC | CASTLTSGRNEQFF
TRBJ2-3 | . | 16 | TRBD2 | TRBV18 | TGTGCCAGCTCACAAACTAGCGGGAGTCGCACAGATACGCAGTATTTT | CASSQTSGSRTDTQYF
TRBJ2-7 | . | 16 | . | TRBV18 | TGTGCCAGCTCAGGGCGTCTGTCTCCGGGTGGGTACGAGCAGTACTTC | CASSGRLSPGGYEQYF
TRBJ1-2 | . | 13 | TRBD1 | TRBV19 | TGTGCCAGTAGTACACGACAGGGGCTGGGCTACACCTTC | CASSTRQGLGYTF
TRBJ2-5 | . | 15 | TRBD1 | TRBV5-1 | TGCGCCAGCACCCAAGACAGGGGGCTTGAAGAGACCCAGTACTTC | CASTQDRGLEETQYF
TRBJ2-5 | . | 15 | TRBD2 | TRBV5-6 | TGTGCCAGCAGCCCTGCAGGACTAGCGGGAGAGACCCAGTACTTC | CASSPAGLAGETQYF
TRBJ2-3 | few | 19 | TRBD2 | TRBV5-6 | TGTGCCAGCAGCTCAACCATAGCGGGAGGGGCCCCTCGGGTGGTGACGCAGTATTTT | CASSSTIAGGAPRVVTQYF
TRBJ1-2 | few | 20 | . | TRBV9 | TGTGCCAGCAGCCTCTCCGCTCGGGTTCACGGGGGCGCGGGTCAACATGGCTACACCTTC | CASSLSARVHGGAGQHGYTF
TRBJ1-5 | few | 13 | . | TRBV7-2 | TGTGCCAGCAGCCATTCAGGGTTGCAGCCCCAGCATTTT | CASSHSGLQPQHF
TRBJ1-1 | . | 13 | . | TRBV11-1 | TGTGCCAGCAGCTCCCTACAGGGAAGTGAAGCTTTCTTT | CASSSLQGSEAFF
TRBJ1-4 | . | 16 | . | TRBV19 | TGTGCCAGTAGTATAATCCGTCATGCAACTAATGAAAAACTGTTTTTT | CASSIIRHATNEKLFF
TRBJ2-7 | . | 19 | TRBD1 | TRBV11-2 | TGTGCCAGCAGCCCGCCGGGACAGGGGTTCGGCGGGGGCCAGTACGAGCAGTACTTC | CASSPPGQGFGGGQYEQYF
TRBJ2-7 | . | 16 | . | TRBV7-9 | TGTGCCAGCAGCCCACCCTTCCGGACAGATACCTACGAGCAGTACTTC | CASSPPFRTDTYEQYF
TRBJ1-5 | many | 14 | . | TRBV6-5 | TGTGCCAGCAGTTCAACGCATAGCAATCAGCCCCAGCATTTT | CASSSTHSNQPQHF
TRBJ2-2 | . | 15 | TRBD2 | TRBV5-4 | TGTGCCAGCAGCTTGGTGGGGCGGGAGACCGGGGAGCTGTTTTTT | CASSLVGRETGELFF
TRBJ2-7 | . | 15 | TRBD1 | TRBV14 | TGTGCCAGCAGCCGAACAGGGGCCGGGGTCTACGAGCAGTACTTC | CASSRTGAGVYEQYF
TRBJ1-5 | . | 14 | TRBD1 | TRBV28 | TGTGCCAGCAGTTTGACAGGGCCTAATCAGCCCCAGCATTTT | CASSLTGPNQPQHF
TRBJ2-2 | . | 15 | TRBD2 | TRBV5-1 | TGCGCCAGCAGCCCTAGCGGAATTGAACACCGGGGAGCTGTTTTT | CASSPSGIEHRGAVF
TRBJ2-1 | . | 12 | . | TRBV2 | TGTGCCAGCAGTCGTCTGTCGAATGAGCAGTTCTTC | CASSRLSNEQFF
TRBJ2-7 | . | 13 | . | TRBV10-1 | TGCGCCAGCAGTCGGGGGAGCTCCTACGAGCAGTACTTC | CASSRGSSYEQYF
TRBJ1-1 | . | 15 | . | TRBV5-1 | TGCGCCAGCAGCCCCTCCGGGGCGCCCACCGCTGAAGCTTTCTTT | CASSPSGAPTAEAFF
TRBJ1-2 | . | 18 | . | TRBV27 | TGTGCCAGCAGTCTTCGCTGGACAGATCAGGGTGGAGGCTATGGCTACACCTTC | CASSLRWTDQGGGYGYTF
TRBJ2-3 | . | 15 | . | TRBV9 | TGTGCCAGCAGCCCAACGGTCCCCTACACAGATACGCAGTATTTT | CASSPTVPYTDTQYF
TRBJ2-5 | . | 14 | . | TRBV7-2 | TGTGCCAGCAGCTCCGGGACTTACCAAGAGACCCAGTACTTC | CASSSGTYQETQYF
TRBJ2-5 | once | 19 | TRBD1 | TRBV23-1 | TGCGCCAGCAGTCAATCGGTACGCCGGGACAGGGAAGCACTGGAGACCCAGTACTTC | CASSQSVRRDREALETQYF
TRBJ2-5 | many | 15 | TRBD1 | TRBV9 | TGTGCCAGCGGGCGACAGGGGGCCTTTTCGGAGACCCAGTACTTC | CASGRQGAFSETQYF
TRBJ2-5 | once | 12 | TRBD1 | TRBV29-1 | TGCAGCGCCGACACGGACAGGGAAGTCCAGTACTTC | CSADTDREVQYF
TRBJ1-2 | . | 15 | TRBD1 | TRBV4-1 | TGCGCCACCAAACTGGAACAGGGGGGTAACTATGGCTACACCTTC | CATKLEQGGNYGYTF
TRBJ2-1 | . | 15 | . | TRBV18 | TGTGCCAGCTCAAAGTCGACTCCCCCCTACAATGAGCAGTTCTTC | CASSKSTPPYNEQFF
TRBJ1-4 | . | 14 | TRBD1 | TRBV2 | TGTGCCAGCAGGATGACAGGGCAGAATGAAAAACTGTTTTTT | CASRMTGQNEKLFF
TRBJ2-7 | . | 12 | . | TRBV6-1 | TGTGCCAGCAGCGGTACTAGATACGAGCAGTACTTC | CASSGTRYEQYF
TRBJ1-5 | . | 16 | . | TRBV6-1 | TGTGCCAGCAGTGAAGGGGTTTCAGGGCGGGCTCGGCCCCAGCATTTT | CASSEGVSGRARPQHF
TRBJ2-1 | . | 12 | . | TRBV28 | TGTGCCAGCAGATTCCCGGTGGGGGAGCAGTTCTTC | CASRFPVGEQFF
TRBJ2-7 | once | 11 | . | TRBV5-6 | TGTGCCAGCAGCTCTTACTACGAGCAGTACTTC | CASSSYYEQYF
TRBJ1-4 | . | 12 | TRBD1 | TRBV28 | TGTGCCAGCAGTTCAGGGGGCTTAAAACTGTTTTTT | CASSSGGLKLFF
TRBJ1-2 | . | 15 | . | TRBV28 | TGTGCCAGCAGTTTTAGGGCAGGGCCGCTTTATGGCTACACCTTC | CASSFRAGPLYGYTF
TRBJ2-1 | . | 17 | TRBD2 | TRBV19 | TGTGCCAGTAGTATTAGAGGAGGACTAGCGGGAGGGGGGGAGCAGTTCTTC | CASSIRGGLAGGGEQFF
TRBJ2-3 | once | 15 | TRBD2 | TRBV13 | TGTGCCAGCAGCAATAGCGGGGATAGCACAGATACGCAGTATTTT | CASSNSGDSTDTQYF
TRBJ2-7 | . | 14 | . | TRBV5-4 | TGTGCCAGCAGCTTGGGGACAGTCTCCTACGAGCAGTACTTC | CASSLGTVSYEQYF
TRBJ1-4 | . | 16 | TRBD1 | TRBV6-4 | TGTGCCAGCAGGGGACAGGGCCGAGCCATTAATGAAAAACTGTTTTTT | CASRGQGRAINEKLFF
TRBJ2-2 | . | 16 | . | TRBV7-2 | TGTGCCCGTCCACTGGGCCTAGCGAGGGTGGCTGGGGAGCTGTTTTTT | CARPLGLARVAGELFF
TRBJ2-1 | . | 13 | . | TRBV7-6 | TGTGCCAGCAGCTTAGCTGGCCACAATGAGCAGTTCTTC | CASSLAGHNEQFF
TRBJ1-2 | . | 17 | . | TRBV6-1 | TGTGCCAGCAGTGAAGCCCCCCAGAGTGACCGGTTCGATGGCTACACCTTC | CASSEAPQSDRFDGYTF
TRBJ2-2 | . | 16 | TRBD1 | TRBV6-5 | TGTGCCAGCAGTTCCTCGGACAGGAGCGAACACCGGGGAGCTGTTTTT | CASSSSDRSEHRGAVF
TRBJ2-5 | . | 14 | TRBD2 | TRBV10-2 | TGCGCCAGCAGTAGGCGGGAGGGCTGGGAGACCCAGTACTTC | CASSRREGWETQYF
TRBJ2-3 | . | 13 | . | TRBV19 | TGTGCCAGTGAAAGTCCGGAAACAGATACGCAGTATTTT | CASESPETDTQYF
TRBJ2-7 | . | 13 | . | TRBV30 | TGTGCCTGGAGTGTACTGGGGCATTACGAGCAGTACTTC | CAWSVLGHYEQYF
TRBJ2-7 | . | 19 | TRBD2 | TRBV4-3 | TGCGCCAGCAGCCACCACCGGACTAGCGGGAGGTCAGACGCCTACGAGCAGTACTTC | CASSHHRTSGRSDAYEQYF
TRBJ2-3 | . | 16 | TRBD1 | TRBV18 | TGTGCCAGCTCACCCGCCGGGACAGCCCTTAGGGATACGCAGTATTTT | CASSPAGTALRDTQYF
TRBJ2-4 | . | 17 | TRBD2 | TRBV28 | TGTGCCAGCAGTTTATGGACTAGCGGGAGGGCCAAAAACATTCAGTACTTC | CASSLWTSGRAKNIQYF